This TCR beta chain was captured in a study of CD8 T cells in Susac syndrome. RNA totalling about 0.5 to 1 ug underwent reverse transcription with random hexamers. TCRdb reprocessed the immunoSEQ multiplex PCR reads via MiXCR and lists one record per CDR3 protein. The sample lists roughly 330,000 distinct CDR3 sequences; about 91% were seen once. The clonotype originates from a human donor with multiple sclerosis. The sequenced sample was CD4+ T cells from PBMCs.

CDR3 protein: CASSVTRWGTSTDTQYF. CDR3 coding DNA: TGTGCCAGCAGCGTAACCCGATGGGGGACTAGCACAGATACGCAGTATTTT. The chain employs TRBV9 and TRBJ2-3; D is perhaps TRBD2 (6 bases). This CDR3 is 17 amino acids long. Germline CDR1 and CDR2: SGDLS and YYNGEE. Deletions cut 1 base from V and 0 bases from J, with 15 bases between.